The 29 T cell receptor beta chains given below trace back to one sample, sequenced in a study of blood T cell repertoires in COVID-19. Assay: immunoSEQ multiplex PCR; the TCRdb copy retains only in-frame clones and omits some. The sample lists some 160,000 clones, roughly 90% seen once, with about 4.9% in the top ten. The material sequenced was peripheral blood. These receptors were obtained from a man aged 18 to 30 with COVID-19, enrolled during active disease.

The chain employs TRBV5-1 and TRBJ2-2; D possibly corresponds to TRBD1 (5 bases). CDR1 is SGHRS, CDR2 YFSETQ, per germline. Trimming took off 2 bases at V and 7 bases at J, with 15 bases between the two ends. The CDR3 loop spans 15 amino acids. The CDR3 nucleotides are TGCGCCAGCAGCTTATGGCAGGGTGAGGACGGGGAGCTGTTTTTT. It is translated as CASSLWQGEDGELFF.

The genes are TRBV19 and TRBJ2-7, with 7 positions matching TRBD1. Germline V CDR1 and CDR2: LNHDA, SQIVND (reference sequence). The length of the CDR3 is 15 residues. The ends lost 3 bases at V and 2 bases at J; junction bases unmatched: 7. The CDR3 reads CASSILTTGPYEQYF. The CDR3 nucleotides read TGTGCCAGTAGTATTCTTACGACAGGGCCCTACGAGCAGTACTTC.

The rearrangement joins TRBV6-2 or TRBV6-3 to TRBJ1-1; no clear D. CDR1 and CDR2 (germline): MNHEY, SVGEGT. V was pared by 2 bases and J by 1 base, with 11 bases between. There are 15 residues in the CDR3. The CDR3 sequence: CASSYGQVGNTEAFF. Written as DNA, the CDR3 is TGTGCCAGCAGTTACGGCCAGGTCGGGAACACTGAAGCTTTCTTT.

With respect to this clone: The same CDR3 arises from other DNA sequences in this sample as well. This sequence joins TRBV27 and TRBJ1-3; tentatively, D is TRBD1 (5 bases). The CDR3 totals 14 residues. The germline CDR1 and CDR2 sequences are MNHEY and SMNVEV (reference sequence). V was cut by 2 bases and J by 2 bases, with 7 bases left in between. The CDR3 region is CASSLGGAGNTIYF. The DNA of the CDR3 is TGTGCCAGCAGTTTAGGAGGGGCTGGAAACACCATATATTTT.

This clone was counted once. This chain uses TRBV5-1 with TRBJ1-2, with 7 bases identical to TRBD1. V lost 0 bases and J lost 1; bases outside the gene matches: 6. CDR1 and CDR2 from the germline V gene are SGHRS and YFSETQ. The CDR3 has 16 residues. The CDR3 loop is CASSLGGQSFNYGYTF. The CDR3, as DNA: TGCGCCAGCAGCTTGGGGGGACAGTCCTTTAACTATGGCTACACCTTC.

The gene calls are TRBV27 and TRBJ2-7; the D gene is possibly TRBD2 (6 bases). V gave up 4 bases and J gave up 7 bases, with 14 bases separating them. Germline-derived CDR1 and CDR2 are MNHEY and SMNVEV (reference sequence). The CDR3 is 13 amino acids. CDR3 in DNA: TGTGCCAGCAGTTCACTAGCCCGCACGGAGCAGTACTTC. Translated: CASSSLARTEQYF.

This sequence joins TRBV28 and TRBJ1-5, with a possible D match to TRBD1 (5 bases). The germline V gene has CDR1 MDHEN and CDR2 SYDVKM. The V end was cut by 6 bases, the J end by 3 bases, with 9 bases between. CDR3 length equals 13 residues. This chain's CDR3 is CASRGGPNQPQHF. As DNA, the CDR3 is TGTGCCAGCAGGGGGGGACCCAATCAGCCCCAGCATTTT.

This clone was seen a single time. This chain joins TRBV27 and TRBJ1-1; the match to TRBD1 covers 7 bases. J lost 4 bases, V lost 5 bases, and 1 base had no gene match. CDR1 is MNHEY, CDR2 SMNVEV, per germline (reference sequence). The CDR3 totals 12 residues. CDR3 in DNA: TGTGCCAGCAGTCAGGGGGGCACTGAAGCTTTCTTT. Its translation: CASSQGGTEAFF.

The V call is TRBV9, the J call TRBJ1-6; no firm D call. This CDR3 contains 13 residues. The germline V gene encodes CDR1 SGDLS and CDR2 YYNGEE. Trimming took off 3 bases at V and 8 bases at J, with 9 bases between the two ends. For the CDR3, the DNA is TGTGCCAGCAGCGCTCGTTCGGATTCACCCCTCCACTTT. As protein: CASSARSDSPLHF.

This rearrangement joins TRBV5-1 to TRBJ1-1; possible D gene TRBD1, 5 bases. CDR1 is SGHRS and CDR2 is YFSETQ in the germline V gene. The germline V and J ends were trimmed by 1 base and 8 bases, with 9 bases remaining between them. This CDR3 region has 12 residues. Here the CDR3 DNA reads TGCGCCAGCAGCTTGCAGGGAACCGAAGCTTTCTTT. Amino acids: CASSLQGTEAFF.

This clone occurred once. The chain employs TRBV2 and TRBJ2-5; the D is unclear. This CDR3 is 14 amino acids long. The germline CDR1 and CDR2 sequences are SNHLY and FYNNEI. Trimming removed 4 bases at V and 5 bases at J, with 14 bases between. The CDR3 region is CASSAGLDVETQYF. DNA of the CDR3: TGTGCCAGCAGTGCGGGTTTAGATGTCGAGACCCAGTACTTC.

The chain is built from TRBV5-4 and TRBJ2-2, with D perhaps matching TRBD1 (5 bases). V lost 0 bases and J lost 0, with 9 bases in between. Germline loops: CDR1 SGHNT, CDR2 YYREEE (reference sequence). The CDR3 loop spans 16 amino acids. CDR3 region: CASSLEGAPNTGELFF. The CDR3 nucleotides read TGTGCCAGCAGCTTGGAAGGGGCTCCGAACACCGGGGAGCTGTTTTTT.

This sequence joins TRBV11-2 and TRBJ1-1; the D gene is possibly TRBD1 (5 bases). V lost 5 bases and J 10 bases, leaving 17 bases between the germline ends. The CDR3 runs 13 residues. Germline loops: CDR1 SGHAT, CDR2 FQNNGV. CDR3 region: CASSTQGYFRAFF. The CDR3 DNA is TGTGCCAGCAGCACCCAGGGTTACTTTCGAGCTTTCTTT. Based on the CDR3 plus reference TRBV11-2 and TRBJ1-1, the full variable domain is EAGVAQSPRYKIIEKRQSVAFWCNPISGHATLYWYQQILGQGPKLLIQFQNNGVVDDSQLPKDRFSAERLKGVDSTLKIQPAKLEDSAVYLCASSTQGYFRAFFGQGTRLTVV.

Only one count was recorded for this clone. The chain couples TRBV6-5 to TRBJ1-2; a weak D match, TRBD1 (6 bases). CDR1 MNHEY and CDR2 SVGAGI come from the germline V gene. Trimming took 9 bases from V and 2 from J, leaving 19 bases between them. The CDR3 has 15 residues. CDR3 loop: CASQFRDNLNYGYTF. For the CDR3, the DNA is TGTGCCAGTCAATTCCGGGACAATTTAAACTATGGCTACACCTTC.

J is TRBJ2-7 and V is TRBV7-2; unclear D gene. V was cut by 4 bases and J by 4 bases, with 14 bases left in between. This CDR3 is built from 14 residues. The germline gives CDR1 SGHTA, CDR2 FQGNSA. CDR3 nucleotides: TGTGCCAGCAGCTACAGACGGCCGCCTTACGAGCAGTACTTC. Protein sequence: CASSYRRPPYEQYF.

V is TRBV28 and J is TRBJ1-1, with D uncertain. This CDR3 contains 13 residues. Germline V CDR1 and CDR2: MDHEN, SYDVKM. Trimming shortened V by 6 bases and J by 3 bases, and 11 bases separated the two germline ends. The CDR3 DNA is TGTGCCAGCAGGACGGGTCGAGACACTGAAGCTTTCTTT. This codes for CASRTGRDTEAFF.

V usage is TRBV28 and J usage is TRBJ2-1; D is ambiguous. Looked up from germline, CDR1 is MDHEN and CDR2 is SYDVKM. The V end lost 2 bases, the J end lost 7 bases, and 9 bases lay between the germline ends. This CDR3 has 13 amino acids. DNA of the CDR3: TGTGCCAGCAGTTTAGTAGGAGTGAATGAGCAGTTCTTC. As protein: CASSLVGVNEQFF.

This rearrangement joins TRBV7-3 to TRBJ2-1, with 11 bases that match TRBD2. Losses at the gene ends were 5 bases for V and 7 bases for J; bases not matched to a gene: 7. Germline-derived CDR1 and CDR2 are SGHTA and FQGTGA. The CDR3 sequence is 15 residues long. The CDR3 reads CASSLNSGRANEQFF. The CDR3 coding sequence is TGTGCCAGCAGCCTAAATAGCGGGAGGGCGAATGAGCAGTTCTTC.

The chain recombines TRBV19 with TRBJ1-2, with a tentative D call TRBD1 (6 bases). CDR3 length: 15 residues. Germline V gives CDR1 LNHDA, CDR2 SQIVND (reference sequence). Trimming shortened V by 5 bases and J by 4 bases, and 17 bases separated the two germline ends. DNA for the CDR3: TGTGCCAGTAGTGAATACAGGGTACAAGGCTATGGCTACACCTTC. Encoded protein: CASSEYRVQGYGYTF.

DNA for the CDR3: TGTGCCAGCAGCCTATCTACCGGGGAGCTGTTTTTT. Translation: CASSLSTGELFF. The gene calls are TRBV7-9 and TRBJ2-2; D remains ambiguous. There are 12 residues in the CDR3. CDR1 and CDR2 from the germline V gene are SEHNR and FQNEAQ (reference sequence). V was pared by 5 bases and J by 5 bases, with 6 bases between.

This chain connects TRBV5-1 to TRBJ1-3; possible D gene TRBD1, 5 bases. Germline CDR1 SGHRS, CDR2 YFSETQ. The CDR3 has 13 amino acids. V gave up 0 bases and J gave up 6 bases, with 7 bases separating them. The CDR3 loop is CASSLGGPNTIYF. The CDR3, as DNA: TGCGCCAGCAGCTTGGGGGGCCCAAACACCATATATTTT.

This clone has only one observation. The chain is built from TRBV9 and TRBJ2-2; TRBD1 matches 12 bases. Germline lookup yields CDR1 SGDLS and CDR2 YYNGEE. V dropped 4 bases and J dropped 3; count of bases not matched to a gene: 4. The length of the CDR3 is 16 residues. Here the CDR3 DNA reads TGTGCCAGCAGCCCGGGGACAGGGGGCGACACCGGGGAGCTGTTTTTT. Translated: CASSPGTGGDTGELFF.

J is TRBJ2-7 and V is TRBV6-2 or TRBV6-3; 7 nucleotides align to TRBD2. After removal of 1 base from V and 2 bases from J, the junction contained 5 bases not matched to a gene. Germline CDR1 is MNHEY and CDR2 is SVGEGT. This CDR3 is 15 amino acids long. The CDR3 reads CASSYFREVTYEQYF. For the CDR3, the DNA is TGTGCCAGCAGTTACTTCCGGGAGGTAACCTACGAGCAGTACTTC.

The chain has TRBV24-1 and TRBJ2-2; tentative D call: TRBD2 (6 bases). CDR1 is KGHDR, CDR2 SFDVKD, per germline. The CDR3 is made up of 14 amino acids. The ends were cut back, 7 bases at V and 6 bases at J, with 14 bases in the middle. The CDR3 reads CATRTNREPGELFF. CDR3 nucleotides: TGTGCCACCAGAACAAACCGGGAGCCCGGGGAGCTGTTTTTT.

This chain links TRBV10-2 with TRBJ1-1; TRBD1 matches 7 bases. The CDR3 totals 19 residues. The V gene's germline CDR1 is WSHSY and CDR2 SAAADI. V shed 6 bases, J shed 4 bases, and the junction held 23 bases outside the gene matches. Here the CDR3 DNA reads TGCGCCAGCAGACGTTTAACCGGGACAGAATTAAGCAAGAGCACTGAAGCTTTCTTT. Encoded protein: CASRRLTGTELSKSTEAFF.

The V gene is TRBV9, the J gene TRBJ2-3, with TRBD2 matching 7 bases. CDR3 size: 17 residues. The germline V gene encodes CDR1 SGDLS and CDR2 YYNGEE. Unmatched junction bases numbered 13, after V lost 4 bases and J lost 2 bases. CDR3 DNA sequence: TGTGCCAGCAGCACCCCGCTGGCGGGAGCGAACACAGATACGCAGTATTTT. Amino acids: CASSTPLAGANTDTQYF. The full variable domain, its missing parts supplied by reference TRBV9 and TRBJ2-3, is DSGVTQTPKHLITATGQRVTLRCSPRSGDLSVYWYQQSLDQGLQFLIQYYNGEERAKGNILERFSAQQFPDLHSELNLSSLELGDSALYFCASSTPLAGANTDTQYFGPGTRLTVL.

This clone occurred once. CDR3 in amino acids: CASGDRAAYEQYF. CDR3 nucleotides: TGTGCCAGCGGCGACAGGGCCGCCTACGAGCAGTACTTC. V usage is TRBV27 and J usage is TRBJ2-7, with 7 nucleotides matching TRBD1. The CDR3 loop spans 13 amino acids. The germline V gene encodes CDR1 MNHEY and CDR2 SMNVEV (reference sequence). V was clipped by 8 bases and J by 2 bases; unmatched bases: 6.

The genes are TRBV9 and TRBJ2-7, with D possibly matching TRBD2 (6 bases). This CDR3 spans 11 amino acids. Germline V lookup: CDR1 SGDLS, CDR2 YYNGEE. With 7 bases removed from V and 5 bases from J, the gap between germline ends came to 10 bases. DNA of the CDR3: TGTGCCAGCCGGAGGGACCACGAGCAGTACTTC. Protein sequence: CASRRDHEQYF.

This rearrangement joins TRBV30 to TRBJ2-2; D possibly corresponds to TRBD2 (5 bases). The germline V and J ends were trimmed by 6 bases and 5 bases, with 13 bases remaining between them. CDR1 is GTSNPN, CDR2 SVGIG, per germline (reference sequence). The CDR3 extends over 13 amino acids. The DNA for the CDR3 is TGTGCCTGTCTCCCGGGGTTAACCGGGGAGCTGTTTTTT. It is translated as CACLPGLTGELFF.